This TCR beta chain is drawn from a study of shared clonotypes between healthy human individuals. Findings and caveats of the study: Naive subsets tended to show greater estimated richness than memory subsets.

CD4+ cells were split into CD45RA+ naive and CD45RA-negative memory subsets. Regarding this clone: Its antigen is currently unknown.

The V and J ends lost 2 bases and 6 bases respectively, with 16 bases between them. This CDR3 contains 15 residues. CDR1 MNHNS and CDR2 SASEGT come from the germline V gene. Generated by immunoSEQ multiplex PCR, the TCRdb table keeps only in-frame clones and is missing some. The sample consists of a few million clones, 85% to 95% of them appearing once. This chain connects TRBV6-1 to TRBJ1-2; D gene ambiguous. Sequenced: naive CD4+ T cells from PBMCs. Subset denoted: CD45RA+ positively selected. The sequence derives from a man younger than 35 in good health. Some clones in this sample may be carry-over from other donors' samples. For the CDR3, the DNA is TGTGCCAGCAGTGAAATTGGAGGGAAGAAGAATGGCTACACCTTC. It specifies CASSEIGGKKNGYTF.